One sample yielded the 18 T cell receptor beta chains listed below, sequenced in a study of blood T cell repertoires in COVID-19. TCRdb's table, derived via immunoSEQ multiplex PCR, lists solely in-frame clones and lacks some. Among 120,000 to 150,000 clones listed, 85% to 90% were seen once. Sequencing input: peripheral blood. These receptors all stem from a human donor in a cohort sampled during active COVID-19.

The chain is built from TRBV19 and TRBJ2-5; D call uncertain. Trimming pared 6 bases from V and 4 bases from J, leaving 9 bases between. The V gene's germline CDR1 is LNHDA and CDR2 SQIVND (reference sequence). The CDR3 extends over 12 amino acids. The CDR3 DNA reads as TGTGCCAGTAGCACTCTTGGAGAGACCCAGTACTTC. This codes for CASSTLGETQYF. The entire variable domain, with the rest obtained from reference TRBV19 and TRBJ2-5, is as follows: DGGITQSPKYLFRKEGQNVTLSCEQNLNHDAMYWYRQDPGQGLRLIYYSQIVNDFQKGDIAEGYSVSREKKESFPLTVTSAQKNPTAFYLCASSTLGETQYFGPGTRLLVL.

CDR3 in DNA: TGTGCCAGCAGCAAACGTGAGCGTGGCACCAGCACAGATACGCAGTATTTT. The encoded protein is CASSKRERGTSTDTQYF. The gene calls are TRBV21-1 and TRBJ2-3; TRBD2, the table's D call, lacks a check against the DNA. TRBV21-1 is classified as a pseudogene. The length of the CDR3 is 17 residues.

The CDR3 DNA sequence: TGTGCCAGCTCACCTGGCCAATACAATGAGCAGTTCTTC. Amino acid sequence: CASSPGQYNEQFF. The chain uses TRBV18 and TRBJ2-1; D uncertain. Germline V CDR1 and CDR2: KGHSH, LQKENI. The CDR3 covers 13 residues. Deletions cut 3 bases from V and 4 bases from J, with 7 bases between. Supplemented by reference TRBV18 and TRBJ2-1, the full variable domain reads NAGVMQNPRHLVRRRGQEARLRCSPMKGHSHVYWYRQLPEEGLKFMVYLQKENIIDESGMPKERFSAEFPKEGPSILRIQQVVRGDSAAYFCASSPGQYNEQFFGPGTRLTVL.

This clone has more than one count but fewer than ten. The chain employs TRBV28 and TRBJ2-2; 7 nucleotides align to TRBD2. Unmatched junction bases numbered 6, after V lost 5 bases and J lost 0 bases. The V gene's germline CDR1 is MDHEN and CDR2 SYDVKM. The CDR3 sequence is 16 residues long. The CDR3 spells CASSPGTIPNTGELFF. The DNA for the CDR3 is TGTGCCAGCAGTCCAGGGACTATACCGAACACCGGGGAGCTGTTTTTT.

The chain recombines TRBV4-1 with TRBJ2-2, with D possibly matching TRBD2 (6 bases). The CDR3 has 15 residues. The V end lost 6 bases, the J end lost 0 bases, and 11 bases lay between the germline ends. Looked up from germline, CDR1 is MGHRA and CDR2 is YSYEKL. The CDR3 DNA follows: TGCGCCAGCAGATTCCTAGCGACGAACACCGGGGAGCTGTTTTTT. As protein: CASRFLATNTGELFF.

The rearrangement joins TRBV5-6 to TRBJ1-6, with D tentatively TRBD1 (5 bases). CDR1 and CDR2 (germline): SGHDT, YYEEEE. This CDR3 is built from 14 residues. V was clipped by 0 bases and J by 8 bases, with 9 bases between them. Here the CDR3 reads CASSLGQIDSPLHF. CDR3 bases: TGTGCCAGCAGCTTGGGACAGATTGATTCACCCCTCCACTTT.

This chain joins TRBV6-2 or TRBV6-3 and TRBJ1-5; no definite D call. Germline V gene lookup returns CDR1 MNHEY and CDR2 SVGEGT. The CDR3 extends over 16 amino acids. The ends were cut back, 5 bases at V and 0 bases at J, with 14 bases in the middle. CDR3 DNA sequence: TGTGCCAGCAGTGACCCCAGGTCTTATAGCAATCAGCCCCAGCATTTT. Protein product: CASSDPRSYSNQPQHF.

V gene TRBV6-1 combines with J gene TRBJ2-7; a possible D gene is TRBD2 (5 bases). Germline V gene lookup returns CDR1 MNHNS and CDR2 SASEGT. V lost 3 bases to trimming and J lost 4 bases, with 16 bases between them. The CDR3 is made up of 15 amino acids. CDR3 DNA: TGTGCCAGCAGTGACCTTTGGACCGGACTGTACGAGCAGTACTTC. Translating gives CASSDLWTGLYEQYF.

V and J are TRBV2 and TRBJ2-1, with a weak D call TRBD2 (6 bases). CDR1 and CDR2 (germline): SNHLY, FYNNEI. This CDR3 is built from 14 residues. V dropped 4 bases and J dropped 7 bases, with 14 bases sitting between them. The CDR3 nucleotides read TGTGCCAGCAGTGTGGGGGGAGTTGTAAATGAGCAGTTCTTC. It yields the protein CASSVGGVVNEQFF.

The chain is built from TRBV19 and TRBJ1-5, with TRBD1 matching 9 bases. The germline V gene encodes CDR1 LNHDA and CDR2 SQIVND (reference sequence). The CDR3 totals 16 residues. The V and J ends lost 5 bases and 7 bases, in that order; junction bases with no gene match: 12. CDR3 loop: CASSPPTGGRGQPQHF. For the CDR3, the DNA is TGTGCCAGTAGTCCTCCGACAGGGGGTCGGGGACAGCCCCAGCATTTT.

The genes are TRBV3-1 (or the pseudogene TRBV3-2) and TRBJ2-1, with TRBD1 matching over 7 bases. There are 14 residues in the CDR3. V dropped 4 bases and J dropped 7; count of bases not matched to a gene: 7. Germline lookup yields CDR1 LGHDT and CDR2 YNNKEL (reference sequence). CDR3 sequence: CASSPRGRLNEQFF. In DNA, the CDR3 is TGTGCCAGCAGCCCTAGGGGGCGTTTGAATGAGCAGTTCTTC.

The J gene is TRBJ1-5, the V gene TRBV5-6; no reliable D call. The germline V gene has CDR1 SGHDT and CDR2 YYEEEE. The CDR3 consists of 14 residues. V lost 4 bases to trimming and J lost 3 bases, with 11 bases between them. CDR3 DNA: TGTGCCAGCAGCCGAAACACCCACAATCAGCCCCAGCATTTT. Amino acid sequence: CASSRNTHNQPQHF.

The chain combines TRBV18 with TRBJ1-2; perhaps TRBD1 as D (6 bases). V was trimmed by 6 bases and J by 4 bases, leaving 15 bases between them. The germline CDR1 and CDR2 sequences are KGHSH and LQKENI. This CDR3 spans 14 amino acids. The CDR3 sequence: CASSIGEGGYGYTF. DNA of the CDR3: TGTGCCAGCTCCATCGGGGAAGGGGGCTATGGCTACACCTTC.

V usage is TRBV2 and J usage is TRBJ1-2; no clear D. The CDR3 is 15 residues long. Germline V gene lookup returns CDR1 SNHLY and CDR2 FYNNEI. V dropped 5 bases and J dropped 7 bases, with 20 bases sitting between them. The CDR3 spells CASSLNPGTAGGYTF. The CDR3 coding sequence is TGTGCCAGCAGTCTCAACCCCGGAACAGCGGGTGGCTACACCTTC. Full variable domain (remainder filled in from reference TRBV2 and TRBJ1-2): EPEVTQTPSHQVTQMGQEVILRCVPISNHLYFYWYRQILGQKVEFLVSFYNNEISEKSEIFDDQFSVERPDGSNFTLKIRSTKLEDSAMYFCASSLNPGTAGGYTFGSGTRLTVV.

The genes are TRBV6-2 or TRBV6-3 and TRBJ1-4, with a possible D match to TRBD1 (5 bases). This CDR3 comprises 13 residues. The V gene's germline CDR1 is MNHEY and CDR2 SVGEGT. Trimming took off 6 bases at V and 5 bases at J, with 10 bases between the two ends. CDR3 DNA sequence: TGTGCCAGCAGCGACAGATCCAATGAAAAACTGTTTTTT. The encoded protein is CASSDRSNEKLFF.

V usage is TRBV29-1 and J usage is TRBJ1-1; no reliable D call. CDR1 and CDR2 (germline): SQVTM, ANQGSEA. V was shortened by 4 bases and J by 1 base, with 7 bases between the two germline ends. The length of the CDR3 is 12 residues. CDR3 bases: TGCAGCGTTGCACAACAGAACACTGAAGCTTTCTTT. It is translated as CSVAQQNTEAFF.

The CDR3 is CASHMTGPRLGTQYF. Here the CDR3 DNA reads TGTGCCAGCCACATGACAGGGCCACGGCTTGGGACCCAGTACTTC. This chain uses TRBV28 with TRBJ2-5; the match to TRBD1 covers 7 bases. Germline CDR1 is MDHEN and CDR2 is SYDVKM. Losses at the gene ends were 8 bases for V and 7 bases for J; bases not matched to a gene: 16. The CDR3 runs 15 residues.

This clone was observed a single time. The rearrangement uses TRBV7-2 and TRBJ2-5; perhaps TRBD2 as D (5 bases). The V and J ends lost 4 bases and 5 bases respectively, with 17 bases between them. The length of the CDR3 is 15 residues. CDR1 and CDR2 from the germline V gene are SGHTA and FQGNSA. DNA of the CDR3: TGTGCCAGCAGCTCCGATGGAACTAGGTTGGAGACCCAGTACTTC. The encoded protein is CASSSDGTRLETQYF. The full variable domain, rest sourced from reference TRBV7-2 and TRBJ2-5, is GAGVSQSPSNKVTEKGKDVELRCDPISGHTALYWYRQSLGQGLEFLIYFQGNSAPDKSGLPSDRFSAERTGGSVSTLTIQRTQQEDSAVYLCASSSDGTRLETQYFGPGTRLLVL.